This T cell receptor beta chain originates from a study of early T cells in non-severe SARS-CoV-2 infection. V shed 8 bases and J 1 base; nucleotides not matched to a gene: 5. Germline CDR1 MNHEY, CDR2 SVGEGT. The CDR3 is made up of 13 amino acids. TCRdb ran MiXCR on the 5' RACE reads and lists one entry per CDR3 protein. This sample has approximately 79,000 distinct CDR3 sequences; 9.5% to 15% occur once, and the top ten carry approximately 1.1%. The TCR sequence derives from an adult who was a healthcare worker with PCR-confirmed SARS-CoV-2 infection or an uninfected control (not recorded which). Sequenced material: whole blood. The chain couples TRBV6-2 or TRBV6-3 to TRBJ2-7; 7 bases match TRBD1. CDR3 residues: CASRTGPSYEQYF. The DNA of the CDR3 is TGTGCCAGCCGGACAGGTCCATCCTACGAGCAGTACTTC.